This T cell receptor beta chain was identified during a study of cytomegalovirus exposure and HLA in healthy donors. 60 Vbeta and 13 Jbeta primers were used in PCR. Sequencing used immunoSEQ multiplex PCR; TCRdb keeps in-frame clones, though not all of them. The sample lists approximately 180,000 clones; 79% were seen once. The ends lost 4 bases at V and 7 bases at J; junction bases unmatched: 6. The V gene's germline CDR1 is SGHAT and CDR2 FQNNGV. The CDR3 length is 13 residues. There are a few counts of this clone. Its antigen is currently unknown. Whole-study results and caveats: Some V segments, TRBV6-2 and TRBV6-3 among them, were indistinguishable and were therefore excluded. A list of 150 or so TCR beta chains associated with cytomegalovirus was given. When a later analysis compared HLA-associated TCR beta chains with equally common others, the HLA-associated chains turned out to be more clonally expanded and to have lower generation probabilities.

The sequencing input was PBMCs. The chain is built from TRBV11-2 and TRBJ2-7; 8 nucleotides agree with TRBD1. The sequence derives from a woman aged 45-60 years in good health and CMV-seronegative. CDR3: CASSSDRVREQYF. The CDR3 DNA reads as TGTGCCAGCAGCTCGGACAGGGTAAGGGAGCAGTACTTC.